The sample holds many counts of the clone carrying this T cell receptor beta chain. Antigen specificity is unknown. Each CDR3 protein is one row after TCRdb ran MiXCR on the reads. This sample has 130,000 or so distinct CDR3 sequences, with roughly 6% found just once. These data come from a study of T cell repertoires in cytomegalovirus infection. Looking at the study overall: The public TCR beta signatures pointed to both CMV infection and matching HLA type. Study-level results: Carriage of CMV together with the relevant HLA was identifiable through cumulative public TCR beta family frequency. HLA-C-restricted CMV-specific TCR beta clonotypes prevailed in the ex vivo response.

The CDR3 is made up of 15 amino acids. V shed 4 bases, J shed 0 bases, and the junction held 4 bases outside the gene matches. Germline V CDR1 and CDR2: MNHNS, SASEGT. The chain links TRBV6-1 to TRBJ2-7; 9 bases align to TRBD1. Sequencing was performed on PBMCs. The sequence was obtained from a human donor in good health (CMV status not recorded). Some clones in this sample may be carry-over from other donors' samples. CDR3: CASSGDRVSSYEQYF. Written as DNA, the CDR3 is TGTGCCAGCAGTGGGGACAGGGTGAGCTCCTACGAGCAGTACTTC.